A selection of T cell receptor beta chains follows, all from one sample in a study of identical twins. TCRdb reprocessed the 5' RACE reads with MiXCR, giving one entry per CDR3 protein. Altogether about 660,000 distinct CDR3 sequences are present, roughly 8% being singletons, with the ten largest covering approximately 0.89%. These data were also filed under a second study, of yellow fever vaccine responses in identical twins.

Source material: PBMCs. The receptor set was obtained from a woman aged 18-30 years in good health. CDR3s include the opening cysteine and the closing phenylalanine or tryptophan. D genes are given only for firm matches. Size values are once, few and many counts, or a class for expanded clones, and some rows have none.

>-|-|TRBJ2-1|TRBV7-8
CASSLRMVLDRPHEQFF
TGTGCCAGCAGCTTGCGCATGGTTTTGGACAGACCCCACGAGCAGTTCTTC
>-|few|TRBJ2-1|TRBV6-1
CASKGGAKNNEQFF
TGTGCCTCCAAGGGGGGGGCTAAGAACAATGAGCAGTTCTTC
>TRBD1|-|TRBJ1-4|TRBV20-1
CSASRDRIDEKLFF
TGCAGTGCTTCCCGGGACAGGATCGATGAAAAACTGTTTTTT
>TRBD1|-|TRBJ2-7|TRBV9
CASSGNRGEQYF
TGTGCCAGCAGCGGGAACAGGGGCGAGCAGTACTTC
>TRBD1|-|TRBJ2-2|TRBV28
CASSGTVNTGELFF
TGTGCCAGTTCCGGGACAGTGAACACCGGGGAGCTGTTTTTT
>-|-|TRBJ2-2|TRBV3-1
CASSRGQTYTGELFF
TGTGCCAGCAGCCGCGGACAGACCTACACCGGGGAGCTGTTTTTT
>TRBD1|many|TRBJ2-3|TRBV12-3/TRBV12-4
CASSSTGSRGYTQYF
TGTGCCAGCAGCTCCACAGGGTCCAGGGGGTATACGCAGTATTTT
>-|many|TRBJ2-1|TRBV20-1
CSAGLLPQFF
TGCAGTGCTGGACTTTTGCCGCAGTTCTTC
>TRBD1|many|TRBJ2-1|TRBV5-1
CASSFRDSYNEQFF
TGTGCCAGCAGTTTCCGGGACAGCTACAATGAGCAGTTCTTC
>-|many|TRBJ2-3|TRBV3-1
CASSQWSTGSTQYF
TGTGCCAGCAGCCAGTGGTCGACAGGATCTACGCAGTATTTT
>TRBD2|-|TRBJ2-2|TRBV6-1
CASRTSGGAGGELFF
TGTGCCAGCAGGACTAGCGGGGGGGCCGGCGGGGAGCTGTTTTTT
>TRBD1|few|TRBJ2-7|TRBV29-1
CSVNDRGREYF
TGCAGCGTTAATGACAGGGGGCGAGAGTACTTC
>-|-|TRBJ1-2|TRBV15
CATSRGLAYGYTF
TGTGCCACCAGCAGGGGCTTGGCCTATGGCTACACCTTC
>-|many|TRBJ2-1|TRBV7-9
CASTSGRAGAQFF
TGTGCCAGCACCTCGGGTAGGGCAGGCGCGCAGTTCTTC
>-|few|TRBJ1-5|TRBV10-2
CASRDNSNQPQHF
TGCGCCAGCAGAGATAATAGCAATCAGCCCCAGCATTTT
>-|-|TRBJ1-1|TRBV19
CASTQNVGYGTEAFF
TGTGCCAGTACTCAGAACGTTGGGTACGGCACTGAAGCTTTCTTT
>-|-|TRBJ1-1|TRBV6-2/TRBV6-3
CASSYNSNTEAFF
TGTGCCAGCAGTTACAACTCGAACACTGAAGCTTTCTTT
>-|many|TRBJ2-7|TRBV4-2
CASSQDPGGYEQYF
TGTGCCAGCAGCCAAGATCCCGGGGGCTACGAGCAGTACTTC
>-|-|TRBJ2-3|TRBV12-3/TRBV12-4
CASSLARDSTDTQYF
TGTGCCAGCAGTTTAGCCCGGGACAGCACAGATACGCAGTATTTT
>-|many|TRBJ2-2|TRBV7-3
CASSFDRYTGELFF
TGTGCCAGCAGCTTCGACCGATACACCGGGGAGCTGTTTTTT
>-|-|TRBJ2-7|TRBV11-2
CASSDRQGTLSYEQYF
TGTGCCAGCAGCGACAGGCAGGGGACTTTGTCCTACGAGCAGTACTTC
>-|many|TRBJ2-3|TRBV18
CASSRDPTDTQYF
TGTGCCAGCTCCCGGGACCCCACAGATACGCAGTATTTT
>-|-|TRBJ2-2|TRBV2
CACSFDSYLAANTGELFF
TGTGCCTGCAGTTTCGACTCTTATCTCGCGGCGAACACCGGGGAGCTGTTTTTT
>TRBD2|few|TRBJ2-3|TRBV28
CASTLRTSGGDTQYF
TGTGCCAGCACCCTCAGGACTAGCGGGGGAGATACGCAGTATTTT
>TRBD1|many|TRBJ2-2|TRBV5-1
CAREQGSYTGELFF
TGCGCCAGAGAACAGGGGTCTTACACCGGGGAGCTGTTTTTT
>-|-|TRBJ2-7|TRBV14
CASSQGARVHF
TGTGCCAGCAGCCAAGGGGCTCGAGTGCACTTC
>TRBD2|few|TRBJ2-7|TRBV4-1
CASSQGWGGLEQYF
TGCGCCAGCAGCCAAGGGTGGGGGGGTCTCGAGCAGTACTTC
>-|few|TRBJ2-7|TRBV5-1
CASSLDSPTEGYEQYF
TGCGCCAGCAGCTTGGACTCTCCCACAGAAGGTTACGAGCAGTACTTC
>TRBD2|many|TRBJ2-1|TRBV10-3
CAIRARGGATYNEQFF
TGTGCCATCAGGGCCCGGGGGGGAGCAACCTACAATGAGCAGTTCTTC
>-|few|TRBJ2-1|TRBV27
CASAPPGDNNEQFF
TGTGCCAGCGCCCCCCCGGGAGATAACAATGAGCAGTTCTTC
>-|few|TRBJ2-1|TRBV6-2/TRBV6-3
CASSMDSNEQFF
TGTGCCAGCAGTATGGACAGTAATGAGCAGTTCTTC
>-|-|TRBJ2-5|TRBV12-3/TRBV12-4
CASSLEGSYQETQYF
TGTGCCAGCAGTTTAGAGGGTTCGTACCAAGAGACCCAGTACTTC
>-|few|TRBJ2-5|TRBV28
CASSSSRFRETQYF
TGTGCCAGCAGCTCATCACGGTTTCGGGAGACCCAGTACTTC
>TRBD1|few|TRBJ1-2|TRBV20-1
CSASHRGFRSGYTF
TGCAGTGCCAGCCACAGGGGATTTCGTAGCGGCTACACCTTC
>TRBD1|few|TRBJ2-1|TRBV12-3/TRBV12-4
CASRRTGGIGNEQFF
TGTGCCAGCAGAAGAACAGGGGGCATTGGCAATGAGCAGTTCTTC
>TRBD1|-|TRBJ1-4|TRBV14
CASSQVAGQGGKLFF
TGTGCCAGCAGCCAAGTCGCGGGACAGGGTGGAAAACTGTTTTTT
>TRBD2|few|TRBJ2-5|TRBV11-2
CASSAFPGLAGGFQETQYF
TGTGCCAGCAGCGCCTTCCCGGGACTAGCGGGAGGGTTTCAAGAGACCCAGTACTTC
>-|many|TRBJ2-3|TRBV12-3/TRBV12-4
CASSFRGDTQYF
TGTGCCAGCAGCTTCCGGGGAGATACGCAGTATTTT
>TRBD2|many|TRBJ2-1|TRBV27
CASSLRLAGAFGYNEQFF
TGTGCCAGCAGTTTACGGCTAGCGGGAGCCTTCGGCTACAATGAGCAGTTCTTC
>TRBD1|many|TRBJ1-5|TRBV12-3/TRBV12-4
CASSIGQGSAHQPQHF
TGTGCCAGCAGTATAGGACAGGGGTCCGCTCATCAGCCCCAGCATTTT
>-|few|TRBJ2-7|TRBV27
CASGKYYEQYF
TGTGCCAGCGGCAAATACTACGAGCAGTACTTC
>TRBD2|few|TRBJ2-1|TRBV6-2/TRBV6-3
CASTNGLVINEQFF
TGTGCCAGCACTAACGGACTAGTTATAAATGAGCAGTTCTTC
>TRBD2|few|TRBJ2-2|TRBV12-3/TRBV12-4
CASSLRLAGVGGELFF
TGTGCCAGCAGTTTAAGACTAGCGGGGGTCGGGGGGGAGCTGTTTTTT
>TRBD1|few|TRBJ2-5|TRBV4-1
CASSQRQGEETQYF
TGCGCCAGCAGCCAAAGACAGGGGGAGGAGACCCAGTACTTC
>TRBD2|few|TRBJ2-7|TRBV4-1
CASSPWDLAGDHEQYF
TGCGCCAGCAGCCCCTGGGACCTAGCGGGAGATCACGAGCAGTACTTC
>-|few|TRBJ2-1|TRBV7-9
CASSLERRHSSYNEQFF
TGTGCCAGCAGCTTAGAGCGCCGGCATAGCTCCTACAATGAGCAGTTCTTC
>TRBD2|few|TRBJ2-7|TRBV7-6
CASSRTSGSSSYEQYF
TGTGCCAGCAGCCGCACTAGCGGTTCGAGCTCCTACGAGCAGTACTTC
>-|-|TRBJ1-5|TRBV7-2
CASSLHLGQPQHF
TGTGCCAGCAGCCTGCACCTTGGTCAGCCCCAGCATTTT
>-|few|TRBJ2-5|TRBV6-1
CASSRDSPSETQYF
TGTGCCAGCAGTCGCGACTCCCCGTCGGAGACCCAGTACTTC
>-|many|TRBJ2-7|TRBV20-1
CSAEGDGTAYEQYF
TGCAGTGCTGAAGGTGACGGGACGGCCTACGAGCAGTACTTC
>TRBD1|many|TRBJ2-7|TRBV20-1
CSARVPGGVYEQYF
TGCAGTGCTAGAGTCCCAGGGGGCGTTTACGAGCAGTACTTC